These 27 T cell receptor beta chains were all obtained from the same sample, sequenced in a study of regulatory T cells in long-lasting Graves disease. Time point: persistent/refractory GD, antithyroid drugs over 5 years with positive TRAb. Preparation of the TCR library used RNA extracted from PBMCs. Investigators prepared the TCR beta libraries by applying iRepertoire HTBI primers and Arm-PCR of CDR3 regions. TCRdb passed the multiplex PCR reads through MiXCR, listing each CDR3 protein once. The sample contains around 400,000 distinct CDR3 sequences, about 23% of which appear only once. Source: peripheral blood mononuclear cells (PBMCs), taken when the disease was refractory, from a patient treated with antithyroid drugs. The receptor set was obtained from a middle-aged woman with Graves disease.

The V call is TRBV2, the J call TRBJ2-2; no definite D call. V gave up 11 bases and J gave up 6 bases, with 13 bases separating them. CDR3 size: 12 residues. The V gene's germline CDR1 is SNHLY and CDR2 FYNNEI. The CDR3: CAVPLLSGELFF. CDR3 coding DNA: TGTGCCGTCCCCCTTCTTTCCGGGGAGCTGTTTTTT.

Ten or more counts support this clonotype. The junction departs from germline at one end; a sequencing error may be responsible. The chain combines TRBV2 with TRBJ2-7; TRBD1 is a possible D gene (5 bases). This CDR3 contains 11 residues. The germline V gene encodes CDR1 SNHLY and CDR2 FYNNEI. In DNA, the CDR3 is TGTGCCAGCAGTGAAGAGCAGGGTATCCACTTC. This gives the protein CASSEEQGIHF.

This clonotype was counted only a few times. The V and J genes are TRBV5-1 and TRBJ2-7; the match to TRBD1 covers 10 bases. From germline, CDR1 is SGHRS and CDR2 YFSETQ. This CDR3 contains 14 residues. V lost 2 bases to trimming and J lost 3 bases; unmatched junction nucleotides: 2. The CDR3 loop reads CASSFWTGGYEQYF. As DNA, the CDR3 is TGCGCCAGCAGCTTCTGGACAGGGGGCTACGAGCAGTACTTC.

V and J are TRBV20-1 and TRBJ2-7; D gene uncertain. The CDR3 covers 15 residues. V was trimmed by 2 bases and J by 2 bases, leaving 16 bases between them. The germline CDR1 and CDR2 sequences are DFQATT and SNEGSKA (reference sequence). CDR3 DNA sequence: TGCAGTGCTAGAACTCGGGTCGATACACCCTACGAGCAGTACTTC. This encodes CSARTRVDTPYEQYF.

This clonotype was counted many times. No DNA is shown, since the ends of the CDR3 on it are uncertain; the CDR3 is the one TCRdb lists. The CDR3 sequence: CASSSSGQTTF. V is TRBV28 and J is TRBJ1-2; the D call of TRBD1 is as the table states it, not checked on the DNA. Germline V lookup: CDR1 MDHEN, CDR2 SYDVKM. The CDR3 is made up of 11 amino acids, end residues included.

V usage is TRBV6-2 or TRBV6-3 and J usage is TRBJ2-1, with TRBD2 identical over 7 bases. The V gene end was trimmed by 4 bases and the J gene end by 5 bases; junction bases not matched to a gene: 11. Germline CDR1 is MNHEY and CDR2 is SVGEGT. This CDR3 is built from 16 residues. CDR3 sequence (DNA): TGTGCCAGCAGTTGGTCGCGGGAGAACGGCCACAATGAGCAGTTCTTC. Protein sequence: CASSWSRENGHNEQFF.

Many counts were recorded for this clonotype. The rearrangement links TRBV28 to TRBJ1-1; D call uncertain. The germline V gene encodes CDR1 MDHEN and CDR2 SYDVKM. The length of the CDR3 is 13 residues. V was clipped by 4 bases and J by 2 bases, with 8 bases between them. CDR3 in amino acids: CASSWILNTEAFF. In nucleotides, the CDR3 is TGTGCCAGCAGTTGGATACTTAACACTGAAGCTTTCTTT. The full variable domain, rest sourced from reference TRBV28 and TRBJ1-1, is DVKVTQSSRYLVKRTGEKVFLECVQDMDHENMFWYRQDPGLGLRLIYFSYDVKMKEKGDIPEGYSVSREKKERFSLILESASTNQTSMYLCASSWILNTEAFFGQGTRLTVV.

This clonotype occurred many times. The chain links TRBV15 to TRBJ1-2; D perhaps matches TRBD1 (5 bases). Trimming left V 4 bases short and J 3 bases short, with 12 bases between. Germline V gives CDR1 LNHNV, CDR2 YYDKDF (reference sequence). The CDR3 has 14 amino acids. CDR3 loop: CATSNGQGYYGYTF. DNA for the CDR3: TGTGCCACCAGCAACGGCCAGGGTTACTATGGCTACACCTTC.

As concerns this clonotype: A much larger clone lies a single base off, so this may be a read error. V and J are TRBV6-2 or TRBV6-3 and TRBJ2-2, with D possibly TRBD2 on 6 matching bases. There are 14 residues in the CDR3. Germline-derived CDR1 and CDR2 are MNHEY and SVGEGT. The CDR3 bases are TGTGCCAGCAGGCATAACTCGAACACCGGGGGGCTGTTTTTT. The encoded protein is CASRHNSNTGGLFF.

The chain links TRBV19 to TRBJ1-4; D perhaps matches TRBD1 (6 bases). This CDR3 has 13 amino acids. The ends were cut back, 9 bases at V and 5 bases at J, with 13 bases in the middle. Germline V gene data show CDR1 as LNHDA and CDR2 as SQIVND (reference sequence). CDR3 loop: CASRGGPNEKLFF. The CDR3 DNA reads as TGTGCCAGCCGGGGGGGGCCGAATGAAAAACTGTTTTTT.

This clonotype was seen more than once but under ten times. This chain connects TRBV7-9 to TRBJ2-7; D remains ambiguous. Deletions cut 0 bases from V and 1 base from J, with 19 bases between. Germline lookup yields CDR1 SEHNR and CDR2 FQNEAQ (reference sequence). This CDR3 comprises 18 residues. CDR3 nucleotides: TGTGCCAGCAGCTTAGCTCCTCCACCGGACGATCGGTCCTACGAGCAGTACTTC. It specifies CASSLAPPPDDRSYEQYF.

The CDR3: CSARVFRGVAKNIQYF. CDR3 nucleotides: TGCAGTGCTAGAGTATTCCGGGGCGTAGCCAAAAACATTCAGTACTTC. The chain recombines TRBV20-1 with TRBJ2-4; either TRBD1 or TRBD2 may fit D (5 bases each). The CDR3 consists of 16 residues. Trimming pared 1 base from V and 0 bases from J, leaving 13 bases between. CDR1 is DFQATT and CDR2 is SNEGSKA in the germline V gene (reference sequence).

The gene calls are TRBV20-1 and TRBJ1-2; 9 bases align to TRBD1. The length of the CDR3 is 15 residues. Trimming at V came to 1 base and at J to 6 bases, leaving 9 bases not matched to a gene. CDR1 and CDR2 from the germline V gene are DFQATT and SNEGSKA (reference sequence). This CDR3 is CSARGPGTGRDGYTF. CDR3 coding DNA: TGCAGTGCTAGAGGCCCCGGGACAGGGAGGGATGGCTACACCTTC.

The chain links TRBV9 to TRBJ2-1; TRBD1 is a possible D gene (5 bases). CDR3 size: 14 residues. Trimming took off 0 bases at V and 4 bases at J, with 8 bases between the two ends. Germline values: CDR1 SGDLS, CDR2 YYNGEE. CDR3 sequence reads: CASSVVGHYNEQFF. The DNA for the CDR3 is TGTGCCAGCAGCGTAGTTGGACATTACAATGAGCAGTTCTTC.

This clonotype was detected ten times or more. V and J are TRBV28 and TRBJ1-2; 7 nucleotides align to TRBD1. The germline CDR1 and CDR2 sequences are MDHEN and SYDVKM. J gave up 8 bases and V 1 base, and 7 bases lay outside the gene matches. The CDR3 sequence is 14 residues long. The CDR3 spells CASSLSGRGHGYTF. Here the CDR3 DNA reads TGTGCCAGCAGTTTATCAGGGAGGGGGCACGGCTACACCTTC.

The DNA of the CDR3 is TGTGCCATCAGTGAGGGGCGGAATAACTATGGCTACACCTTC. Its protein product is CAISEGRNNYGYTF. The chain couples TRBV10-3 to TRBJ1-2; no definite D call. The CDR3 is 14 residues long. V was cut by 2 bases and J by 1 base, with 8 bases left in between. Germline V gives CDR1 ENHRY, CDR2 SYGVKD.

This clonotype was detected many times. The CDR3 is CASSYRGLAEPTYEQYF. DNA for the CDR3: TGTGCCAGCAGTTACCGCGGGCTAGCGGAACCAACCTACGAGCAGTACTTC. V gene TRBV6-9 combines with J gene TRBJ2-7; TRBD2 agrees at 7 bases. V shed 3 bases and J 2 bases; nucleotides not matched to a gene: 13. The germline V gene has CDR1 MNHGY and CDR2 SVAAGI. This CDR3 is built from 17 residues.

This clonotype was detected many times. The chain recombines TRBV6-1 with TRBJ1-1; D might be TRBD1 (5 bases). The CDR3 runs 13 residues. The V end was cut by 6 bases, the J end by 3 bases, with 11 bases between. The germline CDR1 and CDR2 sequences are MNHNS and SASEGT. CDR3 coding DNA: TGTGCCAGCAGCCAGACAGTTTACACTGAAGCTTTCTTT. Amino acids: CASSQTVYTEAFF.

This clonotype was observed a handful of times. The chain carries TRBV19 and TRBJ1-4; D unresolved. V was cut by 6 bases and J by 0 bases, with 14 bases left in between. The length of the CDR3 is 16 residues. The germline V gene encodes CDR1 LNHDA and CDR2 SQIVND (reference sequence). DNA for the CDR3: TGTGCCAGTAGCAGAGGAACGGAATCAACTAATGAAAAACTGTTTTTT. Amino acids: CASSRGTESTNEKLFF.

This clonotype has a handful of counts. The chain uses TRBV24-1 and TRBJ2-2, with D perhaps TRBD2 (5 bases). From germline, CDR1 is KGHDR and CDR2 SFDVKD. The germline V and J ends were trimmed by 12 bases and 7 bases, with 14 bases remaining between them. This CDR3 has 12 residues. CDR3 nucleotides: TGTGCCGCGCAGAGAGGGTACGGGGAGCTGTTTTTT. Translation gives CAAQRGYGELFF.

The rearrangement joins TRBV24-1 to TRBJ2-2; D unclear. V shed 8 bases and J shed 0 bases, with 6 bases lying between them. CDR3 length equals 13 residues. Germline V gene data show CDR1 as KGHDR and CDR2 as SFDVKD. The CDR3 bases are TGTGCCACCATGGGCCCGAACACCGGGGAGCTGTTTTTT. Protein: CATMGPNTGELFF.

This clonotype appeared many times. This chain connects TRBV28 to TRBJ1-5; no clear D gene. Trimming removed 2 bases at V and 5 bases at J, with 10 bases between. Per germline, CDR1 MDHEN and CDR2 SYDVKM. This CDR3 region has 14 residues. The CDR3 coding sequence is TGTGCCAGCAGTTTAGGGTCTTCGCATCAGCCCCAGCATTTT. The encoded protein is CASSLGSSHQPQHF.

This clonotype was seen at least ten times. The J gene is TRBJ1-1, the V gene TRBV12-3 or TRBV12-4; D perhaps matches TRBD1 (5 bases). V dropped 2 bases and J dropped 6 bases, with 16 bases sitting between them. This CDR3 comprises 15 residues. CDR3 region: CASSLTAGSLAEAFF. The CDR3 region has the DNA TGTGCCAGCAGTTTAACGGCAGGGAGTCTGGCTGAAGCTTTCTTT.

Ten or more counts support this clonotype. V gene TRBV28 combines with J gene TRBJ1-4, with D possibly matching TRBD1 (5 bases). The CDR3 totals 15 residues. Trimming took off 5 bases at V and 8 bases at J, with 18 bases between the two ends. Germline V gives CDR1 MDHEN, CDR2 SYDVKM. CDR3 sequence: CASSLTMGGKEKLFF. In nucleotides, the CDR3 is TGTGCCAGCAGTCTGACTATGGGGGGAAAAGAAAAACTGTTTTTT.

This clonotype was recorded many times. This CDR3 is CASRERASGIQETQYF. Here the CDR3 DNA reads TGTGCCAGCAGGGAGCGGGCTAGCGGGATTCAAGAGACCCAGTACTTC. The rearrangement joins TRBV2 to TRBJ2-5; TRBD2 aligns across 9 bases. V shed 6 bases and J 2 bases; nucleotides not matched to a gene: 10. The CDR3 covers 16 residues. Germline CDR1 reads SNHLY; CDR2 reads FYNNEI. Based on the CDR3 plus reference TRBV2 and TRBJ2-5, the full variable domain is EPEVTQTPSHQVTQMGQEVILRCVPISNHLYFYWYRQILGQKVEFLVSFYNNEISEKSEIFDDQFSVERPDGSNFTLKIRSTKLEDSAMYFCASRERASGIQETQYFGPGTRLLVL.

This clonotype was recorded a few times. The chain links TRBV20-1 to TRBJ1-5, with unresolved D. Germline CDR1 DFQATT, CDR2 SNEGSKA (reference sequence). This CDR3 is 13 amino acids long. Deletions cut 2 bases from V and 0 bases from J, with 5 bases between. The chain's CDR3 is CSARTVSNQPQHF. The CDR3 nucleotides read TGCAGTGCTAGAACAGTTAGCAATCAGCCCCAGCATTTT.

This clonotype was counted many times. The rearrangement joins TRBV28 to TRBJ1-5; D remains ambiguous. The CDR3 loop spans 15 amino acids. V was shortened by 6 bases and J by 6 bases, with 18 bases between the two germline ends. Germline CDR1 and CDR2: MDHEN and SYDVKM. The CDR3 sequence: CASSPKLLPGQPQHF. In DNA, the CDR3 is TGTGCCAGCAGCCCAAAACTTCTCCCTGGTCAGCCCCAGCATTTT.